These T cell receptor beta chains were read from a single sample in a study of metastatic and nonmetastatic thyroid tumors. TCRdb re-clonotyped the PCR reads via MiXCR. The sample lists about 27,000 clones, about 15% seen once, with less than 20% in the top ten. The sample taken for sequencing was blood. These receptors came from a male donor with papillary thyroid cancer or a benign thyroid nodule (not recorded which). Some clones in this sample may be carry-over from other donors' samples. CDR3s include the opening cysteine and the closing phenylalanine or tryptophan. A D gene is named only where the DNA matches it firmly. Size values are once, few and many counts, or a class for expanded clones, and some rows have none.

j_gene: TRBJ2-3
v_gene: TRBV10-1
abundance: .
d_gene: TRBD2
CDR3nt: TGCGCCAGCAGTAGACCCCGACACCTAGCGGGGGGGTCGGGCACAGATACGCAGTATTTT
CDR3aa: CASSRPRHLAGGSGTDTQYF

j_gene: TRBJ2-7
v_gene: TRBV11-1
abundance: few
d_gene: .
CDR3nt: TGTGCCAGCAGCTTATCGGGGGGGCGACAGGGGCAATACGAGCAGTACTTC
CDR3aa: CASSLSGGRQGQYEQYF

j_gene: TRBJ2-2
v_gene: TRBV28
abundance: many
d_gene: TRBD2
CDR3nt: TGTGCCAGCAGTTACGCGGGAGTCAACACCGGGGAGCTGTTTTTT
CDR3aa: CASSYAGVNTGELFF

j_gene: TRBJ2-2
v_gene: TRBV19
abundance: many
d_gene: .
CDR3nt: TGTGCCAGTAGTATAGGGGTGGGCACCGGGGAGCTGTTTTTT
CDR3aa: CASSIGVGTGELFF

j_gene: TRBJ1-3
v_gene: TRBV6-1
abundance: .
d_gene: .
CDR3nt: TGTGCCAGCATCCAGGACTCTGGAAACACCATATATTTT
CDR3aa: CASIQDSGNTIYF

j_gene: TRBJ2-2
v_gene: TRBV6-2/TRBV6-3
abundance: medium-sized
d_gene: TRBD2
CDR3nt: TGTGCCAGCAGTTCAAGCGGGAATGACGCCGGGGAGCTGTTTTTT
CDR3aa: CASSSSGNDAGELFF

j_gene: TRBJ1-6
v_gene: TRBV14
abundance: .
d_gene: .
CDR3nt: TGTGCCAGCAGCCAATCCACAGGGACGGTTAATTCACCCCTCCACTTT
CDR3aa: CASSQSTGTVNSPLHF

j_gene: TRBJ1-5
v_gene: TRBV27
abundance: many
d_gene: .
CDR3nt: TGTGCCACCAGCTCTGGTGGCAATCAGCCCCAGCATTTT
CDR3aa: CATSSGGNQPQHF

j_gene: TRBJ2-7
v_gene: TRBV10-3
abundance: many
d_gene: .
CDR3nt: TGTGCCATCAGTGAGTATAAGGAGGGTTACGAGCAGTACTTC
CDR3aa: CAISEYKEGYEQYF

j_gene: TRBJ2-7
v_gene: TRBV4-1
abundance: few
d_gene: .
CDR3nt: TGCGCCAGCAGCCAACAAGTATCGGACAGAGCCTACGAGCAGTACTTC
CDR3aa: CASSQQVSDRAYEQYF

j_gene: TRBJ1-6
v_gene: TRBV6-1
abundance: .
d_gene: .
CDR3nt: TGTGCCAGCAGTCCCAGGGAAGGGGAGGGTTCACCCCTCCACTTT
CDR3aa: CASSPREGEGSPLHF

j_gene: TRBJ2-6
v_gene: TRBV12-3/TRBV12-4
abundance: .
d_gene: TRBD1
CDR3nt: TGTGCCGGCAGTTCCCACCCCGACAGGGTCGGTGCCAACGTCCTGACTTTC
CDR3aa: CAGSSHPDRVGANVLTF

j_gene: TRBJ1-3
v_gene: TRBV5-1
abundance: .
d_gene: .
CDR3nt: TGCGCCAGCAGCTTCCAGGGAGGGGACACCATATATTTT
CDR3aa: CASSFQGGDTIYF

j_gene: TRBJ1-5
v_gene: TRBV7-2
abundance: many
d_gene: TRBD1
CDR3nt: TGTGCCAGCAGTTTCGGTCACAGGGGTAATCAGCCCCAGCATTTT
CDR3aa: CASSFGHRGNQPQHF

j_gene: TRBJ2-7
v_gene: TRBV6-1
abundance: .
d_gene: .
CDR3nt: TGTGCCAGCGGCGACTGGTCCTACGAGCAGTACTTC
CDR3aa: CASGDWSYEQYF

j_gene: TRBJ2-7
v_gene: TRBV7-2
abundance: many
d_gene: .
CDR3nt: TGTGCCAGCGGGACTGGGTCCTACGAGCAGTACTTC
CDR3aa: CASGTGSYEQYF

j_gene: TRBJ2-1
v_gene: TRBV2
abundance: many
d_gene: TRBD2
CDR3nt: TGTGCCAGCAGTGCGGGGGTAGCGGGGGGCTCATACAATGAGCAGTTCTTC
CDR3aa: CASSAGVAGGSYNEQFF

j_gene: TRBJ2-3
v_gene: TRBV6-6
abundance: few
d_gene: .
CDR3nt: TGTGCCAGCAGTTATAACCAGGGTACTGGCACTGATACGCAGTATTTT
CDR3aa: CASSYNQGTGTDTQYF

j_gene: TRBJ1-5
v_gene: TRBV20-1
abundance: many
d_gene: .
CDR3nt: TGCAGTGCTAGAGATCAAAGCAGGGTGAATCAGCCCCAGCATTTT
CDR3aa: CSARDQSRVNQPQHF

j_gene: TRBJ1-2
v_gene: TRBV12-3/TRBV12-4
abundance: .
d_gene: .
CDR3nt: TGTGCCAGTAGTAAAGGAAGTGACTATGGCTACACCTTC
CDR3aa: CASSKGSDYGYTF

j_gene: TRBJ2-1
v_gene: TRBV7-9
abundance: many
d_gene: .
CDR3nt: TGTGCCAGCAGCTTAGCGGGAACTTCCTACAATGAGCAGTTCTTC
CDR3aa: CASSLAGTSYNEQFF

j_gene: TRBJ2-2
v_gene: TRBV2
abundance: many
d_gene: .
CDR3nt: TGTGCCAGCAGTGAGACGGGGGGCCTTTTCGGGGAGCTGTTTTTT
CDR3aa: CASSETGGLFGELFF

j_gene: TRBJ2-1
v_gene: TRBV5-4
abundance: many
d_gene: TRBD2
CDR3nt: TGTGCCAGCAGCGCTGGGATTAGCGGGGAAAATGAGCAGTTCTTC
CDR3aa: CASSAGISGENEQFF

j_gene: TRBJ1-6
v_gene: TRBV5-4
abundance: many
d_gene: TRBD1
CDR3nt: TGTGCCAGCAGCTTTTCTCTTCAGGGGGAACCCCTCCACTTT
CDR3aa: CASSFSLQGEPLHF

j_gene: TRBJ1-1
v_gene: TRBV6-4
abundance: many
d_gene: .
CDR3nt: TGTGCCAGCAGTCCCGATATGGGGACTGAAGCTTTCTTT
CDR3aa: CASSPDMGTEAFF

j_gene: TRBJ2-2
v_gene: TRBV7-2
abundance: medium-sized
d_gene: .
CDR3nt: TGTGCCAGCAGCTTAGTGCCCAGCGGGAACACCGGGGAGCTGTTTTTT
CDR3aa: CASSLVPSGNTGELFF

j_gene: TRBJ2-1
v_gene: TRBV15
abundance: few
d_gene: .
CDR3nt: TGTGCCACCTGTAAGTCAGGGTCCAATGAGCAGTTCTTC
CDR3aa: CATCKSGSNEQFF

j_gene: TRBJ2-7
v_gene: TRBV5-6
abundance: many
d_gene: .
CDR3nt: TGTGCCAGCAGACGGAGAAGCTCCTACGAGCAGTACTTC
CDR3aa: CASRRRSSYEQYF

j_gene: TRBJ2-2
v_gene: TRBV5-4
abundance: many
d_gene: TRBD2
CDR3nt: TGTGCCAGCAGCTCCCGACTGGAGCGGGGGGTAACCGGGGAGCTGTTTTTT
CDR3aa: CASSSRLERGVTGELFF

j_gene: TRBJ2-1
v_gene: TRBV4-1
abundance: few
d_gene: .
CDR3nt: TGCGCCAGCAGCCAGGCTAGCGACTACAATGAGCAGTTCTTC
CDR3aa: CASSQASDYNEQFF

j_gene: TRBJ1-1
v_gene: TRBV7-9
abundance: many
d_gene: .
CDR3nt: TGTGCCAGCAGCTTAGTTTTGGGGAACACTGAAGCTTTCTTT
CDR3aa: CASSLVLGNTEAFF

j_gene: TRBJ1-2
v_gene: TRBV28
abundance: many
d_gene: TRBD1
CDR3nt: TGTGCCAGCAGTCCTTCCGGGACAGGAGACTTCTATGGCTACACCTTC
CDR3aa: CASSPSGTGDFYGYTF

j_gene: TRBJ2-1
v_gene: TRBV25-1
abundance: many
d_gene: .
CDR3nt: TGTGCCAGCAGTGAATGGCAGGGAGCGAGGAATGAGCAGTTCTTC
CDR3aa: CASSEWQGARNEQFF

j_gene: TRBJ2-1
v_gene: TRBV19
abundance: many
d_gene: .
CDR3nt: TGTGCCAGTAGTAGGGTGGGAGTGACCTACAATGAGCAGTTCTTC
CDR3aa: CASSRVGVTYNEQFF

j_gene: TRBJ1-1
v_gene: TRBV30
abundance: .
d_gene: .
CDR3nt: TGTGCCTGGAGTGCTGGGGAGGGCACTGAAGCTTTCTTT
CDR3aa: CAWSAGEGTEAFF

j_gene: TRBJ2-1
v_gene: TRBV6-1
abundance: few
d_gene: .
CDR3nt: TGTGCCAGCAGTTTCCCCTGGGGCAACGAGCATTTCTTC
CDR3aa: CASSFPWGNEHFF

j_gene: TRBJ2-7
v_gene: TRBV6-5
abundance: many
d_gene: .
CDR3nt: TGTGCCAGCAGTTACAACCCTCAAATGGGGCAGTACTTC
CDR3aa: CASSYNPQMGQYF

j_gene: TRBJ2-7
v_gene: TRBV6-1
abundance: medium-sized
d_gene: .
CDR3nt: TGTGCCAGCATTGGGATAAACTACGAGCAGTACTTC
CDR3aa: CASIGINYEQYF

j_gene: TRBJ2-3
v_gene: TRBV5-1
abundance: many
d_gene: .
CDR3nt: TGCGCCAGCAGACCGGACGGCTGGGATACGCAGTATTTT
CDR3aa: CASRPDGWDTQYF

j_gene: TRBJ1-3
v_gene: TRBV11-2
abundance: many
d_gene: .
CDR3nt: TGTGCCAGCAGCTTAGATATCTCGGGAGGAAACACCATATATTTT
CDR3aa: CASSLDISGGNTIYF

j_gene: TRBJ1-4
v_gene: TRBV18
abundance: many
d_gene: TRBD1
CDR3nt: TGTGCCAGCTCCCTGGACAGGGGGCATGAAAAACTGTTTTTT
CDR3aa: CASSLDRGHEKLFF

j_gene: TRBJ2-1
v_gene: TRBV27
abundance: .
d_gene: .
CDR3nt: TGTGCCAGCAGTTTCCCCCCCCCAGGGGTCCATGAGCAGTTCTTC
CDR3aa: CASSFPPPGVHEQFF

j_gene: TRBJ2-3
v_gene: TRBV20-1
abundance: .
d_gene: .
CDR3nt: TGCAGTGCTAGTCCCGGGACGGGAGGCACAGATACGCAGTATTTT
CDR3aa: CSASPGTGGTDTQYF

j_gene: TRBJ2-7
v_gene: TRBV20-1
abundance: many
d_gene: TRBD1
CDR3nt: TGCAGTGCCATCCGGGACAGGGGTAACGAGCAGTACTTC
CDR3aa: CSAIRDRGNEQYF

j_gene: TRBJ2-7
v_gene: TRBV20-1
abundance: once
d_gene: TRBD2
CDR3nt: TGCAGTTCTCGAAGGACTAGCGGTACAGGCCCTGACTACGAGCAGTACTTC
CDR3aa: CSSRRTSGTGPDYEQYF

j_gene: TRBJ1-1
v_gene: TRBV18
abundance: many
d_gene: .
CDR3nt: TGTGCCAGCTCAACGATTGGGCAGGGATTGAGCACTGAAGCTTTCTTT
CDR3aa: CASSTIGQGLSTEAFF

j_gene: TRBJ2-7
v_gene: TRBV3-1
abundance: .
d_gene: .
CDR3nt: TGTGCCAGCAGCCAAGAAGGACCGTTC
CDR3aa: CASSQEGPF

j_gene: TRBJ1-2
v_gene: TRBV29-1
abundance: many
d_gene: .
CDR3nt: TGCAGCGTGACGGACGGGGACTATGGCTACACCTTC
CDR3aa: CSVTDGDYGYTF

j_gene: TRBJ2-5
v_gene: TRBV11-3
abundance: medium-sized
d_gene: .
CDR3nt: TGTGCCAGCAGCCCAACTCGGGCTGGATGGGGAGAGACCCAGTACTTC
CDR3aa: CASSPTRAGWGETQYF

j_gene: TRBJ2-3
v_gene: TRBV5-1
abundance: many
d_gene: TRBD2
CDR3nt: TGCGCCAGCAGACTAGCGGGGGGATCGCTTGGAGATACGCAGTATTTT
CDR3aa: CASRLAGGSLGDTQYF

j_gene: TRBJ1-1
v_gene: TRBV19
abundance: .
d_gene: .
CDR3nt: TGTGCCAGTAGTATTTACAGTGACGACACTGAAGCTTTCTTT
CDR3aa: CASSIYSDDTEAFF